Following are 13 T cell receptor beta chains from one sample sequenced in a study of post-analysis software for immune sequencing data. Broader study findings: Several TRBV segments occurring more often in patients than controls included TRBV5-6, TRBV5-1 and TRBV20-1.

Sequencing libraries made from TCR beta cDNA carried unique molecular identifiers. In TCRdb, the PCR reads were re-called with MiXCR into one record per CDR3 protein. Among roughly 180,000 distinct CDR3 sequences listed, 30% were seen once. These receptors are not linked to any known antigen. The sequenced sample was blood. The receptors shown here come from a girl aged 5 to 17 with multiple sclerosis.

This clonotype has at least ten counts. The V call is TRBV20-1, the J call TRBJ2-7; D is undetermined. The CDR3 sequence is 13 residues long. Germline assignment: CDR1 DFQATT and CDR2 SNEGSKA (reference sequence). V lost 4 bases to trimming and J lost 0 bases, with 10 bases between them. CDR3 coding DNA: TGCAGTGCTACCTCCCAGCTCTCCTACGAGCAGTACTTC. It codes for CSATSQLSYEQYF.

This clonotype showed up just a few times. The rearrangement joins TRBV5-6 to TRBJ1-1, with D hard to call. The germline V gene encodes CDR1 SGHDT and CDR2 YYEEEE. This CDR3 region has 14 residues. V lost 0 bases, J lost 5 bases, and 11 bases lay in between. CDR3 coding DNA: TGTGCCAGCAGCTTGGTACGGGGAGGGACTGAAGCTTTCTTT. It translates to CASSLVRGGTEAFF. The whole variable domain, filled in from reference TRBV5-6 and TRBJ1-1, reads DAGVTQSPTHLIKTRGQQVTLRCSPKSGHDTVSWYQQALGQGPQFIFQYYEEEERQRGNFPDRFSGHQFPNYSSELNVNALLLGDSALYLCASSLVRGGTEAFFGQGTRLTVV.

This clonotype was found a few times. This sequence may be a read error, since a much larger clone differs from it by one base. The rearrangement uses TRBV29-1 and TRBJ1-2; D might be TRBD1 (5 bases). CDR1 SQVTM and CDR2 ANQGSEA come from the germline V gene. This CDR3 has 12 amino acids. V was trimmed by 5 bases and J by 8 bases, leaving 15 bases between them. The CDR3 DNA reads as TGCAGCGTTATAGAGGGACGAGGCGGCTACACCTTC. Translating gives CSVIEGRGGYTF.

J is TRBJ2-7 and V is TRBV7-9; 7 bases line up with TRBD1. The CDR3 runs to 17 residues. V lost 4 bases and J lost 7; bases outside the gene matches: 19. Germline V lookup: CDR1 SEHNR, CDR2 FQNEAQ (reference sequence). The DNA for the CDR3 is TGTGCCAGCAGCTCCCCCATCACAGGGGTGATTGACAATGAGCAGTACTTC. It encodes CASSSPITGVIDNEQYF.

Concerning this clonotype itself: At one end the junction does not follow the germline gene, possibly because of a read error. The chain combines TRBV12-3 or TRBV12-4 with TRBJ1-2; 11 nucleotides align to TRBD1. The CDR3 has 14 amino acids. The CDR3 spells CDSSLGQGVYGYTF. CDR3 DNA: TGTGACAGCAGCCTGGGACAGGGGGTCTATGGCTACACCTTC.

Many counts were recorded for this clonotype. The V gene is TRBV10-3, the J gene TRBJ1-2; TRBD1 aligns across 7 bases. Germline V lookup: CDR1 ENHRY, CDR2 SYGVKD. V trimming: 6 bases; J trimming: 3 bases; junction bases outside the gene matches: 7. The CDR3 loop spans 14 amino acids. CDR3 DNA: TGTGCCATCAGCGAGGGACAGCCAGACTATGGCTACACCTTC. Its translation is CAISEGQPDYGYTF.

This clonotype occurred many times. The CDR3 DNA sequence: TGTGCCAGCAGTCTCCATCTCGGAGGGGACTATGGCTACACCTTC. Translated, it gives CASSLHLGGDYGYTF. The gene calls are TRBV12-3 or TRBV12-4 and TRBJ1-2, with D perhaps matching TRBD1 (5 bases). The CDR3 is 15 residues long. V shed 5 bases and J shed 3 bases, with 16 bases lying between them.

CDR3 DNA: TGTGCCAGCAGGCGAGGGACTAGCGGGAGGGTAAATGAGCAGTACTTC. Translating it yields CASRRGTSGRVNEQYF. The chain has TRBV7-2 and TRBJ2-1, with 16 bases fitting TRBD2. The DNA end lines up better with TRBJ2-7; the J call may be wrong. This CDR3 region has 16 residues. Germline loops: CDR1 SGHTA, CDR2 FQGNSA.

About this clonotype itself: This may be a read error, as it is one base from a much larger clone. The V gene is TRBV7-6, the J gene TRBJ2-1; D possibly corresponds to TRBD2 (6 bases). V lost 6 bases to trimming and J lost 12 bases, with 18 bases between them. The CDR3 is made up of 13 amino acids. Germline lookup yields CDR1 SGHVS and CDR2 FNYEAQ. CDR3 amino acids: CASSQPGLPGQFF. CDR3 in DNA: TGTGCCAGCAGTCAACCGGGACTCCCAGGGCAGTTCTTC.

This clonotype has a count of ten or more. V gene TRBV5-6 combines with J gene TRBJ2-5; no firm D call. The CDR3 length is 13 residues. Germline V gives CDR1 SGHDT, CDR2 YYEEEE. The V gene lost 0 bases and the J gene lost 5 bases, with 8 bases spanning the gap. DNA of the CDR3: TGTGCCAGCAGCTTGGGGAGAGCGGAGACCCAGTACTTC. Amino acid sequence: CASSLGRAETQYF.

With respect to this clonotype: The CDR3 end shows no conserved phenylalanine or tryptophan, and so a read error is likely. CDR3 loop: CASSNTDTQYS. CDR3 in DNA: TGTGCCAGCAGTAACACAGATACGCAGTATTCT. V and J are TRBV12-3 or TRBV12-4 and TRBJ2-3; D is ambiguous. CDR3 length: 11 residues. With 5 bases removed from V and 2 bases from J, the gap between germline ends came to 2 bases.

This clonotype was detected ten times or more. The chain recombines TRBV12-3 or TRBV12-4 with TRBJ2-5, with D hard to call. The CDR3 spans 14 residues. V was trimmed by 6 bases and J by 7 bases, leaving 18 bases between them. The CDR3 sequence is CASSPEQSPGTQYF. In nucleotides, the CDR3 is TGTGCCAGCAGCCCTGAACAGTCCCCGGGGACCCAGTACTTC.

This clonotype was observed many times. The chain recombines TRBV7-9 with TRBJ1-2, with unresolved D. The V and J ends lost 1 base and 1 base respectively, with 10 bases between them. The germline CDR1 and CDR2 sequences are SEHNR and FQNEAQ (reference sequence). The length of the CDR3 is 15 residues. The CDR3 region has the DNA TGTGCCAGCAGCTTAGGTTCAGGAATTAACTATGGCTACACCTTC. It is translated as CASSLGSGINYGYTF.